The rows below give T cell receptor beta chains drawn from one sample of a study of blood T cell repertoires in COVID-19. Measured with immunoSEQ multiplex PCR; TCRdb has only the in-frame clones, and not every one. Of 85,000 to 95,000 clones in the sample, 80% to 90% were seen once. The sample taken for sequencing was peripheral blood. The receptor set was obtained from a woman over 75 with active COVID-19. The CDR3 runs from the conserved cysteine through the conserved F or W. D genes are given only for firm matches. Clone size is shown for a subset of rows, as once, few, many or a class of expanded clone.

V	D	J	size	CDR3	DNA
TRBV5-1	TRBD1	TRBJ2-3	few	CASAGGGGTDTQYF	TGCGCCAGCGCAGGGGGCGGGGGCACAGATACGCAGTATTTT
TRBV14	TRBD1	TRBJ1-1	-	CASSRGQGWGNTEAFF	TGTGCCAGCAGCCGTGGACAGGGGTGGGGGAACACTGAAGCTTTCTTT
TRBV19	TRBD2	TRBJ2-1	-	CASSFVGLAGVREQFF	TGTGCCAGTAGTTTTGTTGGGCTAGCGGGAGTTCGAGAGCAGTTCTTC
TRBV28	TRBD1	TRBJ1-1	-	CASTRGLGNTEAFF	TGTGCCAGCACCAGGGGGCTAGGGAACACTGAAGCTTTCTTT
TRBV24-1	TRBD1	TRBJ1-2	-	CATSDPTGGKDYGYTF	TGTGCCACCAGTGACCCTACAGGGGGAAAAGACTATGGCTACACCTTC
TRBV18	-	TRBJ1-1	-	CASSPGMNTEAFF	TGTGCCAGCTCCCCGGGAATGAACACTGAAGCTTTCTTT
TRBV7-9	TRBD1	TRBJ1-2	-	CASSSQGARNGYTF	TGTGCCAGCAGCTCACAGGGGGCGCGGAATGGCTACACCTTC
TRBV27	TRBD1	TRBJ2-2	-	CASSTRRQGHTGELFF	TGTGCCAGCAGTACGAGGAGACAGGGTCACACCGGGGAGCTGTTTTTT
TRBV4-3	-	TRBJ1-4	-	CASSQAGVATNEKLFF	TGCGCCAGCAGCCAAGCCGGGGTGGCAACTAATGAAAAACTGTTTTTT
TRBV24-1	-	TRBJ2-3	-	CATSSERADTQYF	TGTGCCACCAGTTCGGAGAGGGCAGATACGCAGTATTTT
TRBV7-2	-	TRBJ2-3	-	CASSLVFTLGSGGYF	TGTGCCAGCAGCTTAGTTTTTACACTTGGGTCGGGTGGGTATTTT
TRBV29-1	TRBD2	TRBJ2-1	-	CSATPLAGGRNEQFF	TGCAGCGCCACCCCCTTGGCGGGAGGGCGGAATGAGCAGTTCTTC
TRBV6-6	TRBD2	TRBJ2-3	-	CASSGTSGGSTDTQYF	TGTGCCAGCAGTGGGACTAGCGGGGGTAGCACAGATACGCAGTATTTT
TRBV6-2/TRBV6-3	TRBD1	TRBJ2-5	-	CASSYSTGGQETQYF	TGTGCCAGCAGTTACTCCACAGGGGGCCAAGAGACCCAGTACTTC
TRBV10-1	-	TRBJ2-7	-	CASSVQAREQYF	TGCGCCAGCAGTGTTCAAGCCCGTGAGCAGTACTTC
TRBV4-3	-	TRBJ2-7	-	CASSQESSEGYEQYF	TGCGCCAGCAGCCAAGAATCAAGCGAGGGCTACGAGCAGTACTTC
TRBV6-1	-	TRBJ2-3	-	CASSESGISSDTQYF	TGTGCCAGCAGTGAGTCAGGGATCTCTTCAGATACGCAGTATTTT
TRBV5-3	TRBD1	TRBJ1-1	-	CARSLVVSTGKNTEAFF	TGTGCCAGAAGCTTGGTGGTCTCGACAGGGAAGAACACTGAAGCTTTCTTT
TRBV28	TRBD1	TRBJ2-6	-	CASRDRTGGSSGANVLTF	TGTGCCAGCAGAGATCGGACAGGTGGTTCCTCTGGGGCCAACGTCCTGACTTTC
TRBV30	TRBD2	TRBJ2-1	-	CAWSGGSLYNEQFF	TGTGCCTGGAGCGGCGGGAGTCTTTACAATGAGCAGTTCTTC
TRBV7-2	TRBD2	TRBJ2-7	-	CASSPLPSGSFEQYF	TGTGCCAGCAGCCCACTGCCTAGCGGGAGTTTCGAGCAGTACTTC
TRBV15	TRBD2	TRBJ2-2	-	CATSREVRGGVAGELFF	TGTGCCACCAGCAGAGAGGTCCGGGGGGGCGTAGCCGGGGAGCTGTTTTTT
TRBV28	TRBD2	TRBJ2-5	-	CASSFVAGGQETQYF	TGTGCCAGCAGTTTCGTAGCGGGAGGCCAAGAGACCCAGTACTTC
TRBV6-2/TRBV6-3	TRBD1	TRBJ2-7	-	CASSYHDREYEQYF	TGTGCCAGCAGTTACCATGACAGGGAGTACGAGCAGTACTTC
TRBV3-1/TRBV3-2	-	TRBJ2-2	-	CASSSRHAGELFF	TGTGCCAGCAGCTCGAGGCATGCCGGGGAGCTGTTTTTT
TRBV28	-	TRBJ2-5	-	CASTTRLARGHKTQYF	TGTGCCAGCACCACTCGACTCGCTAGGGGTCATAAGACCCAGTACTTC